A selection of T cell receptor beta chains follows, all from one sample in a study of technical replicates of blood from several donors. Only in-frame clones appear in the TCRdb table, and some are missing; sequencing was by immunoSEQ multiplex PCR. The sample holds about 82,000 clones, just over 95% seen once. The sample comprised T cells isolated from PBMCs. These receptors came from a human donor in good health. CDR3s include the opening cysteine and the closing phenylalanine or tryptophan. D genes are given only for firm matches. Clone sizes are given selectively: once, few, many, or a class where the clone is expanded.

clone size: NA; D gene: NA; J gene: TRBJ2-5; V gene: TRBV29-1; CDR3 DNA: TGCAGCGTTGAAGAGGGGCAGGGTGAGACCCAGTACTTC; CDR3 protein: CSVEEGQGETQYF
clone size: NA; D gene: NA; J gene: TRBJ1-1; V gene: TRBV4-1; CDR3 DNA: TGCGCCAGCAGCCAAGCCAGGGGAGGGACTGAAGCTTTCTTT; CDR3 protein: CASSQARGGTEAFF
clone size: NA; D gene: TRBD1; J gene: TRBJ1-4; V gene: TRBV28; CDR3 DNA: TGTGCCAGCAGTCAAGACAGGGGAGGAGGAGCAACTAATGAAAAACTGTTTTTT; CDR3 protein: CASSQDRGGGATNEKLFF
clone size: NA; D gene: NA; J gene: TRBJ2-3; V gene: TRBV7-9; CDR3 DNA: TGTGCCAGCAGTCGGACTCTGAGCACAGATACGCAGTATTTT; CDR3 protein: CASSRTLSTDTQYF
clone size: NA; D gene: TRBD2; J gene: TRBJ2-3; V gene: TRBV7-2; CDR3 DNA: TGTGCCAGCAGCTTAACTAGCGGGAGTTACACAGATACGCAGTATTTT; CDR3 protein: CASSLTSGSYTDTQYF
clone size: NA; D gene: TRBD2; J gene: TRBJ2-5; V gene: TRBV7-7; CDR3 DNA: TGTGCTAGCAGCTTTGGAGCGGGGGGGGAGACCCAGTACTTC; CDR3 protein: CASSFGAGGETQYF
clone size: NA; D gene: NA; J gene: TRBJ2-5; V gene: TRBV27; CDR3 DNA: TGTGCCAGCAGTTTTCTATTCGGGGAGACCCAGTACTTC; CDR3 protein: CASSFLFGETQYF
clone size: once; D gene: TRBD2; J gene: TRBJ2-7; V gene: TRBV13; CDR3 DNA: TGTGCCAGCAGCTCTAGCGGGAGAGGGGTCTACGAGCAGTACTTC; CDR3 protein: CASSSSGRGVYEQYF
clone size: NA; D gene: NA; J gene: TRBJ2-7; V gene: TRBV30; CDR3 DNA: TGTGCCTGGAGTTGGAGCTACGAGCAGTACTTC; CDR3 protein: CAWSWSYEQYF
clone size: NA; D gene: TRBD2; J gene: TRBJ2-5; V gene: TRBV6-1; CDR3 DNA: TGTGCCAGCAGTGAAATTTTAGTGTCTGGACTAGCCTACCAAGAGACCCAGTACTTC; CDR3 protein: CASSEILVSGLAYQETQYF
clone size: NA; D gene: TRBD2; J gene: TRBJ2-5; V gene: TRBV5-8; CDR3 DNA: TGTGCCAGCAGCCCCCCGGGACTAGGAGGGGAGACCCAGTACTTC; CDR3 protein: CASSPPGLGGETQYF
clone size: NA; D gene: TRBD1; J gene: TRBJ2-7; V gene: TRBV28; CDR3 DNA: TGTGCCAGCAGTTTAGTCAGGGGGTCCTACGAGCAGTACTTC; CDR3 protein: CASSLVRGSYEQYF
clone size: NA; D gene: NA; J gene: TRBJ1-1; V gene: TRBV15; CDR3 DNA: TGTGCCACCAGCCCGCGAGGGAACACTGAAGCTTTCTTT; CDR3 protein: CATSPRGNTEAFF
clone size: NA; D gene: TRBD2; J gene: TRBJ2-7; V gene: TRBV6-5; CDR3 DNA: TGTGCCAGCGGGGGGGAGATTCCCTACGAGCAGTACTTC; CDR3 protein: CASGGEIPYEQYF
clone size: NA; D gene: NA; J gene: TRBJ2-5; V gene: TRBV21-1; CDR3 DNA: TGTGCCAGCAGCAATGGTGGGACAGATCGCCAAGAGACCCAGTACTTC; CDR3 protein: CASSNGGTDRQETQYF
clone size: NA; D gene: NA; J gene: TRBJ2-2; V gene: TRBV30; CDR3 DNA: TGTGCCTGGACCGAAGTGGACGGGGCCGGGGAGCTGTTTTTT; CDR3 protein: CAWTEVDGAGELFF
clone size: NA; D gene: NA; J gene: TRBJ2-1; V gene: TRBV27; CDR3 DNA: TGTGCCAGCAGTTTATCCCCTAGGAATGAGCAGTTCTTC; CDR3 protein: CASSLSPRNEQFF
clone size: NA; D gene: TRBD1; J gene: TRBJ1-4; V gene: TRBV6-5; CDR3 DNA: TGTGCCAGCAGTTCACAGAGGACAGGGGAAATTGAAAAACTGTTTTTT; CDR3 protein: CASSSQRTGEIEKLFF
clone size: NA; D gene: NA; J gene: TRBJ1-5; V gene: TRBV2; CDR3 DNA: TGTGCCAGCAGTGATGGTACAGTGCGCAATCAGCCCCAGCATTTT; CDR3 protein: CASSDGTVRNQPQHF
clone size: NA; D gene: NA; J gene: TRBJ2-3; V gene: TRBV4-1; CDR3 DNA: TGCGCCAGCAGCCAAGATCGTCTAGGCACAGATACGCAGTATTTT; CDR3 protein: CASSQDRLGTDTQYF
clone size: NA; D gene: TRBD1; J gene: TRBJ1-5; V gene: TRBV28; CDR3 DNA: TGTGCCAGCAGTATTAGACGATGGGACAGGGGTTATCAGCCCCAGCATTTT; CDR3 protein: CASSIRRWDRGYQPQHF
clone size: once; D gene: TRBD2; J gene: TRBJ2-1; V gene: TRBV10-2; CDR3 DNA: TGCGCCAGCAGCCCCGGACTAGCGAGGATGCCTGAGCAGTTCTTC; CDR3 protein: CASSPGLARMPEQFF
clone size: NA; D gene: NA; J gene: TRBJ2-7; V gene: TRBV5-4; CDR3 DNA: TGTGCCAGCAGCTATTCAGGGGCCTACGAGCAGTACTTC; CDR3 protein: CASSYSGAYEQYF
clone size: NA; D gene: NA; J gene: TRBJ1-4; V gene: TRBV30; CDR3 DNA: TGTGCCTGCTTTGATACGGGATCAACTAATGAAAAACTGTTTTTT; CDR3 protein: CACFDTGSTNEKLFF
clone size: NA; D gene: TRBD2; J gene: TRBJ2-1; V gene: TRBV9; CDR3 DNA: TGTGCCAGCAGCGTTCACCGCCTAGCGGGAGACTACAATGAGCAGTTCTTC; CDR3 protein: CASSVHRLAGDYNEQFF
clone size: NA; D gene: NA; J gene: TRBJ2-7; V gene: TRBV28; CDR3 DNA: TGTGCCAGCAACTTACACCCTAGCGTTCGATCCTACGAGCAGTACTTC; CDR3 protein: CASNLHPSVRSYEQYF
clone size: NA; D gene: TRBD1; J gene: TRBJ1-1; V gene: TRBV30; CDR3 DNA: TGTGCCTGGGCGGGACAGATGAACACTGAAGCTTTCTTT; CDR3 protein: CAWAGQMNTEAFF
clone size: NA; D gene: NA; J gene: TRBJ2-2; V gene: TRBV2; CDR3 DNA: TGTGCCAGCAGTGAACCGGGCAGGGTGACCGGGGAGCTGTTTTTT; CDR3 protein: CASSEPGRVTGELFF
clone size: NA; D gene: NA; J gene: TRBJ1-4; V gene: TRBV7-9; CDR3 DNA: TGTGCCAGCAGTCCCGACGGGGCAACTAATGAAAAACTGTTTTTT; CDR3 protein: CASSPDGATNEKLFF
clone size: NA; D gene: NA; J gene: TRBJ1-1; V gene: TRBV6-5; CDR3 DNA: TGTGCCAGCAGTTACTCCCTTGGGGGGGGAGCTTTCTTT; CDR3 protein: CASSYSLGGGAFF
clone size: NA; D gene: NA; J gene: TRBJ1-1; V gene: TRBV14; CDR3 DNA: TGTGCCAGCAGCCAATTCGGGGGAAACACTGAAGCTTTCTTT; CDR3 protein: CASSQFGGNTEAFF
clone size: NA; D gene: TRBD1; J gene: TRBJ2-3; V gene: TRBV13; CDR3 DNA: TGTGCCAGCAGCTCCCAACAGGGGTTAGATACGCAGTATTTT; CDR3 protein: CASSSQQGLDTQYF
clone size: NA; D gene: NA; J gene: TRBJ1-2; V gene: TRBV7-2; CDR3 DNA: TGTGCCAGCAGCTTTTTAGGGGGTGACTATGGCTACACCTTC; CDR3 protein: CASSFLGGDYGYTF
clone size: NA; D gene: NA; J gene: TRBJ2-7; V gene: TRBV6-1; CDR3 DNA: TGTGCCAGCAGTATAGGACACGACTACGAGCAGTACTTC; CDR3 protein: CASSIGHDYEQYF
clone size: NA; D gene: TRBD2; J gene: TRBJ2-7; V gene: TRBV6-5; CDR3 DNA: TGTGCCAGCAGTTGGCAACTAGCGCGGGAGCAGTACTTC; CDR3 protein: CASSWQLAREQYF
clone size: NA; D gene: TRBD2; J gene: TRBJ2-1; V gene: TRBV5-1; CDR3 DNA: TGCGCCAGCAGCCTCGGGACTAGCGGGGTCGGGGAGCAGTTCTTC; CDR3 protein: CASSLGTSGVGEQFF
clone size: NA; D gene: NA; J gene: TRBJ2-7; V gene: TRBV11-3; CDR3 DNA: TGTGCCAGCAGCTCCCGCAGCTACGAGCAGTACTTC; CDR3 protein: CASSSRSYEQYF
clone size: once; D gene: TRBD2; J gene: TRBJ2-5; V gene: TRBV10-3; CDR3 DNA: TGTGCCATCAGTGAGTCGAGGGTCCTAGCGGGAGCGGAGACCCAGTACTTC; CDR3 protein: CAISESRVLAGAETQYF
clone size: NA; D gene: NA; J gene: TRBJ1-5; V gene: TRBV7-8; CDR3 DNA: TGTGCCAGCAGCCCCGGGGGGGGACCTAATCAGCCCCAGCATTTT; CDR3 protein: CASSPGGGPNQPQHF
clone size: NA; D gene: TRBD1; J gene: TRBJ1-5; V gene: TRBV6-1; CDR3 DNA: TGTGCCAGCAGTGAATTTGGACAGGCTATAGACATCAATCAGCCCCAGCATTTT; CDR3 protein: CASSEFGQAIDINQPQHF
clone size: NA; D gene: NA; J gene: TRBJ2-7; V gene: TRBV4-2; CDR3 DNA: TGTGCCAGCAGCCAGCGTGTTAGCTCCTACGAGCAGTACTTC; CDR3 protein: CASSQRVSSYEQYF
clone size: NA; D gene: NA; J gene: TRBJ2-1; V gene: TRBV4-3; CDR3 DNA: TGCGCCAGCAGCCCGGACACCTACAATGAGCAGTTCTTC; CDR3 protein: CASSPDTYNEQFF
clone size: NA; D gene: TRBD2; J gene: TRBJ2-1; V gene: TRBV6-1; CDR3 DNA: TGTGCCAGCAGTGATCCCGGGACTAGCGGGATAAATGAGCAGTTCTTC; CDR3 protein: CASSDPGTSGINEQFF
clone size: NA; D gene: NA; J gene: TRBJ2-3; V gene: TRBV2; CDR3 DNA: TGTGCCACACCGGACAGCCCGGAGGCAGATACGCAGTATTTT; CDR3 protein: CATPDSPEADTQYF
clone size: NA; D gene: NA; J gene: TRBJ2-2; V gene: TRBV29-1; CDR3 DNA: TGCAGCGTTGGACTACTCACCGGGGAGCTGTTTTTT; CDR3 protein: CSVGLLTGELFF
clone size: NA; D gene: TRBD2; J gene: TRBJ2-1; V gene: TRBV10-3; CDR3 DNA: TGTGCCATCAGGAGCGGGACTAGCGGTTTCAATGAGCAGTTCTTC; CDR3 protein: CAIRSGTSGFNEQFF
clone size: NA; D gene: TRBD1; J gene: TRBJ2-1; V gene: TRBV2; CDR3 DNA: TGTGCCAGCAGCCGGGACGCCTGGACAGGGGAGGTCGGTGAGCAGTTCTTC; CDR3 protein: CASSRDAWTGEVGEQFF
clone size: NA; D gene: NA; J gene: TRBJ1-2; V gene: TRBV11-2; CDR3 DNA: TGTGCCAGCAGCTTAGTTCAGGGGTACCATGGCTACACCTTC; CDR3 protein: CASSLVQGYHGYTF
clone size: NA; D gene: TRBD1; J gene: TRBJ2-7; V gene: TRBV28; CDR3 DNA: TGTGCCAGCAGTTTATGGGGACAGGACAGAATCTCCTACGAGCAGTACTTC; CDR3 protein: CASSLWGQDRISYEQYF
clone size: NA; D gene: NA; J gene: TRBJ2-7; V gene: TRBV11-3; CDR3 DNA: TGTGCCAGCAGCTTAGGTGAGGAAGAGCAGTACTTC; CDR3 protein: CASSLGEEEQYF
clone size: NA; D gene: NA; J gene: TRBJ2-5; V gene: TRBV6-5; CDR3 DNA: TGTGCCAGCAGTTATTGGCAGGCTGGAGAGACCCAGTACTTC; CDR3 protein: CASSYWQAGETQYF
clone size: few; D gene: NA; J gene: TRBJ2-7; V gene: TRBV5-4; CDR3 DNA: TGTGCCAGCAGCTTGACTCCACTCTACGAGCAGTACTTC; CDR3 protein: CASSLTPLYEQYF
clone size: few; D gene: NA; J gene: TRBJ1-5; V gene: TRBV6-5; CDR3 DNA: TGTGCCAGCAGACAGGGCAATCAGCCCCAGCATTTT; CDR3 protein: CASRQGNQPQHF
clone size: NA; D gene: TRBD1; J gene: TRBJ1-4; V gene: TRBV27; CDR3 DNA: TGTGCCAGCAGTTTTATGGCCCCGGACAGGGGGAGAGAAAAACTGTTTTTT; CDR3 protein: CASSFMAPDRGREKLFF
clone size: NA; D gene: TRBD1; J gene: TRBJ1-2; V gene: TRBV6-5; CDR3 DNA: TGTGCCAGCAGTCGCCCCACGACAGGGAGCTATGGCTACACCTTC; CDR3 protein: CASSRPTTGSYGYTF
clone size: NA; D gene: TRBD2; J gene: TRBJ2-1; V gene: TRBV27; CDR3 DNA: TGTGCCAGCAGTTCCCTGGGAGCGGGAGTCAATGAGCAGTTCTTC; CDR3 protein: CASSSLGAGVNEQFF
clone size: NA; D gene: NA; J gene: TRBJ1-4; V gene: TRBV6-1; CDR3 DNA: TGTGCCAGCAGCGGACAGCTCGAGGGGGAAAAACTGTTTTTT; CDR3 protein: CASSGQLEGEKLFF
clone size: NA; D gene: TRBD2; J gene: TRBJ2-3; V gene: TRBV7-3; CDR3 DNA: TGTGCCAGCAGCTTAGGGCTAGCGGGGATCACAGATACGCAGTATTTT; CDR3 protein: CASSLGLAGITDTQYF
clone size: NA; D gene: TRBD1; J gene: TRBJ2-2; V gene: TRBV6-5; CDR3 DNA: TGTGCCAGCAGTAGACGGGACAGCGGGGAGCTGTTTTTT; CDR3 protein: CASSRRDSGELFF
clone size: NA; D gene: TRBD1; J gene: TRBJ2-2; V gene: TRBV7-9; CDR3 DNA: TGTGCCAGCAGCATCCGGGACAGCAACACCGGGGAGCTGTTTTTT; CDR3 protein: CASSIRDSNTGELFF